This passage covers 4 T cell receptor beta chains from one sample sequenced in a study of molecular identifiers for immune sequencing clone quantification. Each CDR3 protein is one row after TCRdb ran MiXCR on the PCR reads. The repertoire consists of nearly 55,000 distinct CDR3 sequences, with around 34% occurring once and the leading ten covering about 3.8%. Sequenced input: naive CD8+ T cells from blood, with Jurkat cell RNA spiked in. The subset here: FACS-sorted CD8+CD4-CCR7+CD45RA+ naive T cells. The receptors were gathered from a human donor in good health. Some libraries in this study had Jurkat cell RNA spiked in.

This clonotype was seen only a few times. The chain uses TRBV6-6 and TRBJ2-7; a possible D gene is TRBD1 (5 bases). Trimming stripped 5 bases from V and 0 bases from J, with 14 bases between. The CDR3 is 15 amino acids. Germline values: CDR1 MNHNY, CDR2 SVGAGI (reference sequence). CDR3 bases: TGTGCCAGCAGTCCTGACAGATTGAGCTCCTACGAGCAGTACTTC. Its translation is CASSPDRLSSYEQYF.

This clonotype has only a few counts. V gene TRBV7-9 combines with J gene TRBJ1-1, with D perhaps matching TRBD1 (5 bases). The germline gives CDR1 SEHNR, CDR2 FQNEAQ (reference sequence). Trimming stripped 3 bases from V and 2 bases from J, with 10 bases between. This CDR3 has 14 amino acids. CDR3 bases: TGTGCCAGCAGCTTGGTAAGGGGTAACACTGAAGCTTTCTTT. As protein: CASSLVRGNTEAFF.

This chain joins TRBV13 and TRBJ2-3; D call uncertain. The CDR3 spans 16 residues. The V end lost 7 bases, the J end lost 1 base, and 18 bases lay between the germline ends. Germline V lookup: CDR1 PRHDT, CDR2 FYEKMQ (reference sequence). The CDR3 DNA follows: TGTGCCAGCACCCACTTGACCAGACACCGCACAGATACGCAGTATTTT. Translating it yields CASTHLTRHRTDTQYF.

This clonotype was recorded at least ten times. The CDR3 DNA sequence: TGTGCCAGCAGTACCGGGGCCAACGTCCTGACTTTC. Translating it yields CASSTGANVLTF. V and J are TRBV27 and TRBJ2-6; D ambiguous. Germline V CDR1 and CDR2: MNHEY, SMNVEV (reference sequence). This CDR3 spans 12 amino acids. Trimming removed 5 bases at V and 4 bases at J, with 3 bases between.